This T cell receptor (beta chain) was retrieved from a study of blood T cell repertoires in COVID-19. Study details: Researchers got acute and convalescent COVID-19 samples from the United States, Italy and Spain.

The protocol was immunoSEQ multiplex PCR, while the TCRdb copy is restricted to in-frame clones and leaves out a portion. The sample has around 120,000 clones, around 83% seen once. The CDR3 covers 13 residues. V lost 2 bases and J 7 bases, leaving 11 bases between the germline ends. Sequencing was performed on peripheral blood. The TCR originated in a man aged 35-49 years with active or convalescent COVID-19. J is TRBJ1-2 and V is TRBV12-3 or TRBV12-4; D possibly corresponds to TRBD1 (5 bases). CDR3 sequence (DNA): TGTGCCAGCAGTTTATCAGGGATGGGTGGCTACACCTTC. It specifies CASSLSGMGGYTF.